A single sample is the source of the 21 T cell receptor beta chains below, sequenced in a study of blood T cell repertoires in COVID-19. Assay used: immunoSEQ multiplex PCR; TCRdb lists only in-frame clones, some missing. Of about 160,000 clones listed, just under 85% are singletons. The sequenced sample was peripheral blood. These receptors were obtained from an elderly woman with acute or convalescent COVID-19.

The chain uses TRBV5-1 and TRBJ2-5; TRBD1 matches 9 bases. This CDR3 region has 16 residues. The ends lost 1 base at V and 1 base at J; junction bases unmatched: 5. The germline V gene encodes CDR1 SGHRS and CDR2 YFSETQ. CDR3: CASSLSLTGGQETQYF. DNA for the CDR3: TGCGCCAGCAGCTTGTCACTGACAGGGGGCCAAGAGACCCAGTACTTC.

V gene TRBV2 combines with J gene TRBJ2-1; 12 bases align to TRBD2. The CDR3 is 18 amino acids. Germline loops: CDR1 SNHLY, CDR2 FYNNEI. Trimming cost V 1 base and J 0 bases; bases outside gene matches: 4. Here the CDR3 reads CASSEGLAGVISYNEQFF. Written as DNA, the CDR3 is TGTGCCAGCAGTGAAGGACTAGCGGGAGTTATCTCCTACAATGAGCAGTTCTTC.

The CDR3 is CASSQDRGGITGELFF. In DNA, the CDR3 is TGCGCCAGCAGCCAAGATCGGGGGGGAATCACCGGGGAGCTGTTTTTT. This chain connects TRBV4-1 to TRBJ2-2; 8 bases line up with TRBD2. This CDR3 contains 16 residues. The J segment lost 4 bases and the V segment lost 0 bases, leaving 4 bases of the junction unmatched. CDR1 is MGHRA and CDR2 is YSYEKL in the germline V gene.

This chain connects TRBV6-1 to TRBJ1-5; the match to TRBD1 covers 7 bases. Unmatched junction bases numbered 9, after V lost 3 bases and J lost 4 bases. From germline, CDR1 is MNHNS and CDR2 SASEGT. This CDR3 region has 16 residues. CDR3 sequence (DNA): TGTGCCAGCAGTGACCGACAGACAGGGAGGAATCAGCCCCAGCATTTT. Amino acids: CASSDRQTGRNQPQHF.

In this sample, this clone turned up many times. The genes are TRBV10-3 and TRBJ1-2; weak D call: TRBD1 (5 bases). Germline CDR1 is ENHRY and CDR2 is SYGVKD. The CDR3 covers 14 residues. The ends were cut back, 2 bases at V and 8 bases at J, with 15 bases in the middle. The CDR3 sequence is CAISERQFFWGYTF. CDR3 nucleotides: TGTGCCATCAGTGAGCGACAGTTTTTCTGGGGCTACACCTTC.

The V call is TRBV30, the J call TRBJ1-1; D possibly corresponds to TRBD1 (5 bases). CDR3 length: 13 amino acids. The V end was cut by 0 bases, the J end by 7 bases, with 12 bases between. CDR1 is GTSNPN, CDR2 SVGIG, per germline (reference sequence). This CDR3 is CAWSVQAGFEAFF. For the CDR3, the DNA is TGTGCCTGGAGTGTACAGGCGGGGTTTGAAGCTTTCTTT.

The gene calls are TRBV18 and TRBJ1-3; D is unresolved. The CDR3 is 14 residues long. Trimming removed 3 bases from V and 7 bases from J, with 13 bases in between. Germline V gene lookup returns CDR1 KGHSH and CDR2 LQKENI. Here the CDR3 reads CASSPPVRANTIYF. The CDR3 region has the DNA TGTGCCAGCTCACCCCCAGTCCGAGCGAACACCATATATTTT. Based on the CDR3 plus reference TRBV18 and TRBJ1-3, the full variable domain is NAGVMQNPRHLVRRRGQEARLRCSPMKGHSHVYWYRQLPEEGLKFMVYLQKENIIDESGMPKERFSAEFPKEGPSILRIQQVVRGDSAAYFCASSPPVRANTIYFGEGSWLTVV.

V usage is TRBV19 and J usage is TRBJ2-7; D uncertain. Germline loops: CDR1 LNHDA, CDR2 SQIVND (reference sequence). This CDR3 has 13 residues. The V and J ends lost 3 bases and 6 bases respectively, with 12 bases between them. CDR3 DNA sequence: TGTGCCAGTAGTATTAGATGGTCCGGCGAGCAGTACTTC. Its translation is CASSIRWSGEQYF.

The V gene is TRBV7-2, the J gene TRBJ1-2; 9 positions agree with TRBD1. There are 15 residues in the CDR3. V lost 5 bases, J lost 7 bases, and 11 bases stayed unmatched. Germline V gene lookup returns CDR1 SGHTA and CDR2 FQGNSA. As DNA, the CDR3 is TGTGCCAGCAGCCCGGACAGGGGCTTAAGGGGTGGCTACACCTTC. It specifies CASSPDRGLRGGYTF.

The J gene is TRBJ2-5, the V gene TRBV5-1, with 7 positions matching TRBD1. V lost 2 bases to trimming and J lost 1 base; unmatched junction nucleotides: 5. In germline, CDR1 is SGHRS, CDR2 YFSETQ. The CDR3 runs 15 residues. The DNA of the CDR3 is TGCGCCAGCAGCTTACAGGGGACGTTCCAAGAGACCCAGTACTTC. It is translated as CASSLQGTFQETQYF.

The CDR3 nucleotides read TGCGCCAGCAGCTCGGGACAGGGCACTGAAGCTTTCTTT. It specifies CASSSGQGTEAFF. V gene TRBV5-1 combines with J gene TRBJ1-1; the match to TRBD1 covers 9 bases. This CDR3 spans 13 amino acids. Germline V lookup: CDR1 SGHRS, CDR2 YFSETQ. V shed 3 bases and J 4 bases; nucleotides not matched to a gene: 1.

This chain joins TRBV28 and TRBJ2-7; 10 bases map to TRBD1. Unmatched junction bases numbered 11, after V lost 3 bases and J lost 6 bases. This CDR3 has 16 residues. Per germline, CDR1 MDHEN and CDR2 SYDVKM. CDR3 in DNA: TGTGCCAGCAGTTTGGGCGCTGGGACAGGGGAGGCCGAGCAGTACTTC. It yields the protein CASSLGAGTGEAEQYF.

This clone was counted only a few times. The CDR3 loop is CASSRSVQSYNEQFF. The CDR3 coding sequence is TGCGCCAGCAGCAGGAGCGTGCAATCCTACAATGAGCAGTTCTTC. The chain links TRBV5-1 to TRBJ2-1, with D hard to call. Germline assignment: CDR1 SGHRS and CDR2 YFSETQ. V lost 4 bases and J 1 base, leaving 12 bases between the germline ends. The CDR3 loop spans 15 amino acids.

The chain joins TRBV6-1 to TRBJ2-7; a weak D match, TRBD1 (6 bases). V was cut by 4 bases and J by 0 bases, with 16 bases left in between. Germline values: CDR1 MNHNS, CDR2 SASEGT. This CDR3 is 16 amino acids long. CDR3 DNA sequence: TGTGCCAGCAGTGGCCCCGGGACACCCGCCTCCTACGAGCAGTACTTC. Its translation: CASSGPGTPASYEQYF.

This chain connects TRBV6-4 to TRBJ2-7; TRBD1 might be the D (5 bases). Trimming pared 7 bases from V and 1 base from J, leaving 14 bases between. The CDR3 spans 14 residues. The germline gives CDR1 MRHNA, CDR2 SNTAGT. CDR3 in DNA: TGTGCCAGCATTACCACAGGTCTGTCCTACGAGCAGTACTTC. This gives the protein CASITTGLSYEQYF.

The CDR3 bases are TGTGCCAGCAGCCAAGAGAGTGGAAACACCATATATTTT. This sequence encodes CASSQESGNTIYF. V gene TRBV3-1 (or the pseudogene TRBV3-2) combines with J gene TRBJ1-3; the D is unclear. The germline gives CDR1 LGHDT, CDR2 YNNKEL (reference sequence). The CDR3 consists of 13 residues. V lost 0 bases to trimming and J lost 3 bases, with 3 bases between them.

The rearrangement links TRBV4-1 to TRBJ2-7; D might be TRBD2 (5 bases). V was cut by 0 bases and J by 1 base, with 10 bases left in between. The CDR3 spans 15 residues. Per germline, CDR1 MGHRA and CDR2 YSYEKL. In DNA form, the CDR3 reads TGCGCCAGCAGCCAAGACCCGGGAACGTCCTACGAGCAGTACTTC. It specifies CASSQDPGTSYEQYF.

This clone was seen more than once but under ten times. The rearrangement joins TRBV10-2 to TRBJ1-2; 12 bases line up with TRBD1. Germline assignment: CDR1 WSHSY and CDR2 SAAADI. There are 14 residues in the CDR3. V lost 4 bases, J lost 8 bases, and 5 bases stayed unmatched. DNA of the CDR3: TGCGCCAGCAGTGGGGACAGGGGGCGCGTAGGCTACACCTTC. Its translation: CASSGDRGRVGYTF.

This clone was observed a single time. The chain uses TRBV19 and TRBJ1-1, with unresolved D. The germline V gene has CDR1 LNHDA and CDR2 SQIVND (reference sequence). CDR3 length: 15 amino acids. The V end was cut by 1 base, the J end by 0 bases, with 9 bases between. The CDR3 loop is CASSIARVMNTEAFF. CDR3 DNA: TGTGCCAGTAGTATAGCGAGGGTTATGAACACTGAAGCTTTCTTT.

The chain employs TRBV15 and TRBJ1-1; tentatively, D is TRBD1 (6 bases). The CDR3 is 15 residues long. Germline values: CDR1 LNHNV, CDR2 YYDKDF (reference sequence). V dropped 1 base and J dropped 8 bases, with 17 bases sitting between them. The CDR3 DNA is TGTGCCACCAGCAGAGTTGGACAGCCGACGATGGAAGCTTTCTTT. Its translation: CATSRVGQPTMEAFF.

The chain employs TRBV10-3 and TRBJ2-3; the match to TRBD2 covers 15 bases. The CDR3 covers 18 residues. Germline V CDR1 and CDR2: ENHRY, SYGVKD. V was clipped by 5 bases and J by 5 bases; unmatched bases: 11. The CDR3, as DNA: TGTGCCATCAGTATCGGACTAGCGGGAGGGCCGGTGAAAGATACGCAGTATTTT. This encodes CAISIGLAGGPVKDTQYF.